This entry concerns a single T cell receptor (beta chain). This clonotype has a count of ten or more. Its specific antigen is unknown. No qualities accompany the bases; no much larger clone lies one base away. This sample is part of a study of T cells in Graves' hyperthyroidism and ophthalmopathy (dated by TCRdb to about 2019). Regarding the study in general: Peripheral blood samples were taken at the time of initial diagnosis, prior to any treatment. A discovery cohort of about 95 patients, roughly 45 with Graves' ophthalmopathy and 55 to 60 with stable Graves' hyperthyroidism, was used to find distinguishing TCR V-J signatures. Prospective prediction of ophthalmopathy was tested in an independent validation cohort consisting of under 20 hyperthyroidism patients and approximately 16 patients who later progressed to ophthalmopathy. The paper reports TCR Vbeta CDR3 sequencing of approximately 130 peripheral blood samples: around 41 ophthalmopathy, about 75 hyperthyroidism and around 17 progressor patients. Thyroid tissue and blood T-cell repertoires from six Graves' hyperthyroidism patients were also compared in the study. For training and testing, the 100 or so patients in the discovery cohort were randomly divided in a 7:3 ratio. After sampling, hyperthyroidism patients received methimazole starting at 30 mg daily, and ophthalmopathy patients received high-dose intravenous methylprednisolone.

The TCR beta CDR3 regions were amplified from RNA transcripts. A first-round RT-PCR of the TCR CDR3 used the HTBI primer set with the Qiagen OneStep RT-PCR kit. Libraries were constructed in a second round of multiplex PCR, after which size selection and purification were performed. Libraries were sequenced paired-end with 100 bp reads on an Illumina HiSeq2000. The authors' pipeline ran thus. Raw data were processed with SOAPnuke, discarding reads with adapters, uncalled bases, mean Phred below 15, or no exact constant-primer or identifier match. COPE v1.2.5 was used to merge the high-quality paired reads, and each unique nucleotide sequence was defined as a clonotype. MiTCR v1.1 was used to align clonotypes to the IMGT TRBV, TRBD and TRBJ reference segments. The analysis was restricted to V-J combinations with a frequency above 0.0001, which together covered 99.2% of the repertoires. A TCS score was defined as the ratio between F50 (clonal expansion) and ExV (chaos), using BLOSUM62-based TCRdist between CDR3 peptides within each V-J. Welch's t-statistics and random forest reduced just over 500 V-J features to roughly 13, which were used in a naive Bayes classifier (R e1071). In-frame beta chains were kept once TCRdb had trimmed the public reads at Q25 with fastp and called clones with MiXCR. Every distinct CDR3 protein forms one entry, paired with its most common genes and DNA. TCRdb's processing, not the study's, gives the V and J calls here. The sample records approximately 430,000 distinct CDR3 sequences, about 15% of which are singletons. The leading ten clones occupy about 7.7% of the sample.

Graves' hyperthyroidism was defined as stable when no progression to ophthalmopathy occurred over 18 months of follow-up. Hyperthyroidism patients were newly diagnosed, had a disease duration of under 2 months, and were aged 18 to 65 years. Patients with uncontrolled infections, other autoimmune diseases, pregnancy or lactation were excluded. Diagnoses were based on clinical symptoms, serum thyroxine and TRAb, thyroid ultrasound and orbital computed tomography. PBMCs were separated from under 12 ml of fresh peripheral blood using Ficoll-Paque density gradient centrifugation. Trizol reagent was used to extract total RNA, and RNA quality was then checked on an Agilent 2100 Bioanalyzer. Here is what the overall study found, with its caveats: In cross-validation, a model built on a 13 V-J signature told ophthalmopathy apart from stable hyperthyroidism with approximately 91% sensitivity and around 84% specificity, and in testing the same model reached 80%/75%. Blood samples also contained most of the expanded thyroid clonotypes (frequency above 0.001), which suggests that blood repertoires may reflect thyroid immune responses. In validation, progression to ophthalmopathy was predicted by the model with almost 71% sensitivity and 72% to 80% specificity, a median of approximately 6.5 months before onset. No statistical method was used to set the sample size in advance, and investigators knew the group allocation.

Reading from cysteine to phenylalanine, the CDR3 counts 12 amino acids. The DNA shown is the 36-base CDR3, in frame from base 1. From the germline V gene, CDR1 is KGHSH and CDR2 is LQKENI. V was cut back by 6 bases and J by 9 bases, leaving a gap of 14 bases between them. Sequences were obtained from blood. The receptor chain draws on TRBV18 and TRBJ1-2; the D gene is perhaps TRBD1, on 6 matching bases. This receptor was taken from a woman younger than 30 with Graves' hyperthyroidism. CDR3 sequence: CASSRPQGSYTF. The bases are TGTGCCAGCTCCCGACCTCAGGGGAGCTACACCTTC.